The clone carrying this T cell receptor (beta chain) appeared a single time. The sample belongs to a study of blood T cell repertoires in COVID-19. Overall study: Samples came from the United States, Italy and Spain, spanning acute and convalescent COVID-19. PBMCs, B-cell-depleted T cells, or T cells were the source of the cDNA or gDNA that made up the material.

In the original processing: Cell counts per sample came from amplifying reference gene primers. Some clones are missing from TCRdb's copy, which holds only in-frame ones; the method was immunoSEQ multiplex PCR. Clone size and the V and J calls come from that table; the DNA yielded D and trimming. The data show some 97,000 clones, with about 90% seen just once and 6.5% to 8% held by the top ten. Sequenced sample: peripheral blood. The TCR originated in a man under 40 in a cohort sampled during active COVID-19.

CDR3 protein: CASSSGIPNEKLFF. CDR3 sequence (DNA): TGTGCCAGCAGCTCAGGGATCCCTAATGAAAAACTGTTTTTT. The chain combines TRBV7-2 with TRBJ1-4, with D perhaps matching TRBD1 (5 bases). The CDR3 has 14 residues. Looked up from germline, CDR1 is SGHTA and CDR2 is FQGNSA. The V end was cut by 4 bases, the J end by 3 bases, with 9 bases between. The full variable domain, its missing parts supplied by reference TRBV7-2 and TRBJ1-4, is GAGVSQSPSNKVTEKGKDVELRCDPISGHTALYWYRQSLGQGLEFLIYFQGNSAPDKSGLPSDRFSAERTGGSVSTLTIQRTQQEDSAVYLCASSSGIPNEKLFFGSGTQLSVL.